This T cell receptor (beta chain) stems from a study of cytomegalovirus exposure and HLA in healthy donors. PCR was performed using 60 Vbeta and 13 Jbeta primers. The method was immunoSEQ multiplex PCR; TCRdb's version includes in-frame clones alone and lacks a portion of them. The sample lists some 150,000 clones; roughly 79% were seen once. Study-level points and caveats: What a later analysis reportedly showed was that an Asian-associated ancestry cluster had fewer N-insertions than the roughly 700-donor mean.

For this clone: Its antigen remains unidentified.

The V and J ends lost 3 bases and 6 bases respectively, with 7 bases between them. The CDR3 loop spans 12 amino acids. Germline CDR1 and CDR2: SGDLS and YYNGEE. The sequence was obtained from a woman between 18 and 29 years old in good health and CMV-seropositive. The chain links TRBV9 to TRBJ2-1; no firm D call. The sequencing input was PBMCs. The CDR3 bases are TGTGCCAGCAGCGAGAATAGCAATGAGCAGTTCTTC. Translated, it gives CASSENSNEQFF.